Following are 20 T cell receptor beta chains from one sample sequenced in a study of blood T cell repertoires in COVID-19. The repertoire was sequenced with immunoSEQ multiplex PCR; TCRdb's copy has only in-frame clones and lacks some. There are about 300,000 clones in the sample; approximately 89% occur only once, and 2.5% to 3% lies in the top ten. Source material: PBMCs or T cells enriched from blood (not recorded which). These receptors originate from a woman aged 50 to 60 who had been exposed to COVID-19.

V and J are TRBV5-1 and TRBJ1-6; D is unresolved. The germline V and J ends were trimmed by 0 bases and 9 bases, with 16 bases remaining between them. Germline CDR1 and CDR2: SGHRS and YFSETQ. The CDR3 is 16 residues long. CDR3 sequence (DNA): TGCGCCAGCAGCTTGGCTTTACCAGGTTTTGGTTCACCCCTCCACTTT. Protein sequence: CASSLALPGFGSPLHF. Combining the CDR3 with reference TRBV5-1 and TRBJ1-6 gives the whole variable domain KAGVTQTPRYLIKTRGQQVTLSCSPISGHRSVSWYQQTPGQGLQFLFEYFSETQRNKGNFPGRFSGRQFSNSRSEMNVSTLELGDSALYLCASSLALPGFGSPLHFGNGTRLTVT.

The rearrangement links TRBV28 to TRBJ1-5; tentatively, D is TRBD1 (6 bases). Deletions cut 8 bases from V and 1 base from J, with 9 bases between. The CDR3 is 13 residues long. Germline V lookup: CDR1 MDHEN, CDR2 SYDVKM. The CDR3 is CASQGYSNQPQHF. The CDR3 DNA reads TGTGCCAGCCAGGGGTACAGCAATCAGCCCCAGCATTTT. The entire variable domain, with the rest obtained from reference TRBV28 and TRBJ1-5, is as follows: DVKVTQSSRYLVKRTGEKVFLECVQDMDHENMFWYRQDPGLGLRLIYFSYDVKMKEKGDIPEGYSVSREKKERFSLILESASTNQTSMYLCASQGYSNQPQHFGDGTRLSIL.

The V call is TRBV4-1, the J call TRBJ1-3; TRBD1 aligns across 7 bases. The CDR3 length is 16 residues. The germline V gene has CDR1 MGHRA and CDR2 YSYEKL. The junction had 7 bases not matched to a gene; V was cut back by 1 base and J by 4 bases. CDR3 loop: CASSQAGRGTGNTIYF. The CDR3, as DNA: TGCGCCAGCAGCCAAGCTGGCAGGGGGACGGGAAACACCATATATTTT.

The V call is TRBV5-4, the J call TRBJ1-2; possibly TRBD1 for D (6 bases). This CDR3 region has 14 residues. The germline gives CDR1 SGHNT, CDR2 YYREEE (reference sequence). Trimming took 2 bases from V and 2 from J, leaving 10 bases between them. Here the CDR3 DNA reads TGTGCCAGCAGCTTAGCAGGGGAAAACTATGGCTACACCTTC. It specifies CASSLAGENYGYTF.

The J gene is TRBJ2-7, the V gene TRBV27, with 7 bases fitting TRBD1. V was clipped by 5 bases and J by 6 bases; unmatched bases: 13. The CDR3 loop spans 15 amino acids. The germline CDR1 and CDR2 sequences are MNHEY and SMNVEV (reference sequence). The CDR3 DNA reads TGTGCCAGCAGTAACACCCGGACAGGTGTAAGCGAGCAGTACTTC. Its protein is CASSNTRTGVSEQYF.

The CDR3 loop reads CASSLGASSGNTIYF. The DNA of the CDR3 is TGTGCCAGCAGCTTAGGCGCTAGCTCTGGAAACACCATATATTTT. This chain joins TRBV7-9 and TRBJ1-3; D remains ambiguous. Trimming stripped 1 base from V and 0 bases from J, with 7 bases between. Germline V lookup: CDR1 SEHNR, CDR2 FQNEAQ (reference sequence). The CDR3 runs to 15 residues. Combining the CDR3 with reference TRBV7-9 and TRBJ1-3 gives the whole variable domain DTGVSQNPRHKITKRGQNVTFRCDPISEHNRLYWYRQTLGQGPEFLTYFQNEAQLEKSRLLSDRFSAERPKGSFSTLEIQRTEQGDSAMYLCASSLGASSGNTIYFGEGSWLTVV.

This chain links TRBV19 with TRBJ2-2, with 14 bases aligning to TRBD2. V trimming: 7 bases; J trimming: 4 bases; junction bases outside the gene matches: 8. There are 17 residues in the CDR3. The germline V gene encodes CDR1 LNHDA and CDR2 SQIVND (reference sequence). The CDR3 region has the DNA TGTGCCAGTACCACGACTAGCGGGGGGGTAGGCACCGGGGAGCTGTTTTTT. It specifies CASTTTSGGVGTGELFF.

V and J are TRBV5-8 and TRBJ1-3; 7 bases align to TRBD1. The trim removed 4 bases at V and 0 bases at J, leaving 7 bases unmatched. This CDR3 is built from 16 residues. Germline assignment: CDR1 SGHTS and CDR2 YDEGEE. The CDR3 loop reads CASSPTTGISGNTIYF. CDR3 DNA sequence: TGTGCCAGCAGCCCAACGACAGGGATCTCTGGAAACACCATATATTTT.

This sequence joins TRBV7-8 and TRBJ1-4, with a tentative D call TRBD1 (5 bases). The CDR3 covers 17 residues. Trimming took off 2 bases at V and 2 bases at J, with 15 bases between the two ends. The germline V gene encodes CDR1 SGHVS and CDR2 FQNEAQ. The CDR3 DNA is TGTGCCAGCAGCTTAAGTCGGGGGGGTAGGACTAATGAAAAACTGTTTTTT. Translation: CASSLSRGGRTNEKLFF.

Only a few counts were recorded for this clone. The CDR3 region is CASSLRGGDHSYEQYF. CDR3 coding DNA: TGTGCCAGCAGCTTACGAGGAGGGGACCACTCCTACGAGCAGTACTTC. This rearrangement joins TRBV7-9 to TRBJ2-7, with a possible D match to TRBD2 (6 bases). Germline loops: CDR1 SEHNR, CDR2 FQNEAQ (reference sequence). The CDR3 has 16 amino acids. The V end lost 2 bases, the J end lost 0 bases, and 14 bases lay between the germline ends.

The chain has TRBV28 and TRBJ2-7; possibly TRBD1 for D (7 bases). CDR3 length: 14 amino acids. The V end was cut by 4 bases, the J end by 9 bases, with 19 bases between. CDR1 is MDHEN, CDR2 SYDVKM, per germline. The CDR3: CASSSSTGRFGQYF. In DNA form, the CDR3 reads TGTGCCAGCAGTTCCTCGACAGGGAGGTTTGGGCAGTACTTC.

The gene calls are TRBV5-1 and TRBJ2-5; 9 positions agree with TRBD2. Unmatched junction bases numbered 4, after V lost 7 bases and J lost 3 bases. The CDR3 sequence is 13 residues long. Germline assignment: CDR1 SGHRS and CDR2 YFSETQ. CDR3 DNA: TGCGCCAGCGGGACTAGCAATGAAGAGACCCAGTACTTC. Its translation: CASGTSNEETQYF.

The chain couples TRBV27 to TRBJ2-7, with 9 nucleotides matching TRBD1. The CDR3 contains 15 residues. Germline lookup yields CDR1 MNHEY and CDR2 SMNVEV (reference sequence). The J segment lost 2 bases and the V segment lost 0 bases, leaving 2 bases of the junction unmatched. In nucleotides, the CDR3 is TGTGCCAGCAGTTTATCGGGACAGGGCACCTACGAGCAGTACTTC. It is translated as CASSLSGQGTYEQYF.

V is TRBV4-2 and J is TRBJ1-3; D ambiguous. The CDR3 length is 17 residues. V was clipped by 2 bases and J by 7 bases, with 21 bases between them. Germline CDR1 LGHNA, CDR2 YNFKEQ. DNA of the CDR3: TGTGCCAGCAGCCAATCCCCTGATTCCCTGCGGAGTAACACCATATATTTT. This translates into CASSQSPDSLRSNTIYF.

CDR3 amino acids: CASSDRGTKTQYF. DNA of the CDR3: TGTGCCAGCAGTGACAGGGGGACAAAGACCCAGTACTTC. V is TRBV2 and J is TRBJ2-5; 7 nucleotides agree with TRBD1. The ends lost 3 bases at V and 6 bases at J; junction bases unmatched: 4. The CDR3 is made up of 13 amino acids. Germline V lookup: CDR1 SNHLY, CDR2 FYNNEI.

This chain joins TRBV29-1 and TRBJ2-5; TRBD2 matches at 10 bases. CDR3 size: 16 residues. The J segment lost 5 bases and the V segment lost 3 bases, leaving 12 bases of the junction unmatched. CDR1 SQVTM and CDR2 ANQGSEA come from the germline V gene. The CDR3 region has the DNA TGCAGCGTTGATCCCGGACTAGCGGATGTGCGGGAGACCCAGTACTTC. Protein sequence: CSVDPGLADVRETQYF.

The genes are TRBV9 and TRBJ2-3; D is perhaps TRBD1 (5 bases). CDR1 and CDR2 from the germline V gene are SGDLS and YYNGEE. CDR3 length equals 15 residues. Trimming took off 0 bases at V and 5 bases at J, with 13 bases between the two ends. The chain's CDR3 is CASSVDRFSRDTQYF. For the CDR3, the DNA is TGTGCCAGCAGCGTAGACAGGTTCTCGCGAGATACGCAGTATTTT.

The chain couples TRBV28 to TRBJ2-1, with 12 bases identical to TRBD1. The CDR3 spans 14 residues. CDR1 and CDR2 from the germline V gene are MDHEN and SYDVKM. After removal of 7 bases from V and 14 bases from J, the junction contained 12 bases not matched to a gene. The CDR3 reads CASTYRDRGREKFF. Here the CDR3 DNA reads TGTGCCAGCACTTATCGGGACAGGGGGCGCGAAAAGTTCTTC.

This clone was picked up one time. The genes are TRBV10-1 and TRBJ1-5; D is perhaps TRBD1 (6 bases). Germline CDR1 and CDR2: WNHNN and SYGVQD (reference sequence). The V and J ends lost 8 bases and 4 bases respectively, with 15 bases between them. There are 14 residues in the CDR3. The CDR3 coding sequence is TGCGCCAGCTGGGGGGGCAGTTTAAATCAGCCCCAGCATTTT. Residues: CASWGGSLNQPQHF.

V and J are TRBV6-5 and TRBJ2-7, with D possibly matching TRBD1 (8 bases). CDR3 length: 12 residues. CDR1 MNHEY and CDR2 SVGAGI come from the germline V gene. V was shortened by 6 bases and J by 5 bases, with 11 bases between the two germline ends. The DNA for the CDR3 is TGTGCCAGCAGACAGGGGGGGGACGAGCAGTACTTC. Protein sequence: CASRQGGDEQYF.